The rows below give T cell receptor beta chains drawn from one sample of a study of blood T cell repertoires in COVID-19. TCRdb's table, derived via immunoSEQ multiplex PCR, lists solely in-frame clones and lacks some. The sample has about 220,000 clones, about 80% seen once. The sequenced sample consisted of peripheral blood. The receptors shown here come from a woman aged 55 to 70 with acute or convalescent COVID-19. CDR3s include the opening cysteine and the closing phenylalanine or tryptophan. Fields, in order: D gene, V gene, J gene, clone size, CDR3 DNA, CDR3 protein. A D gene is named only where the DNA matches it firmly. Clone sizes are given selectively: once, few, many, or a class where the clone is expanded.

.,TRBV18,TRBJ2-7,.,TGTGCCAGCTCAACTACGAGACAGCAATACGAGCAGTACTTC,CASSTTRQQYEQYF
.,TRBV18,TRBJ1-3,.,TGTGCCAGCTCACCAACAGGCAGCTCTGGAAACACCATATATTTT,CASSPTGSSGNTIYF
.,TRBV19,TRBJ1-2,.,TGTGCCAGTAGTAGGCTCGGGGGGATACGTGTAGGCTACACCTTC,CASSRLGGIRVGYTF
.,TRBV19,TRBJ2-1,.,TGTGCCAGTAGAACCCCCGGGGGTCATGAGCAGTTCTTC,CASRTPGGHEQFF
.,TRBV6-1,TRBJ1-3,.,TGTGCCAGCAGTGAAGGGGGACAACAAAGCCAATTT,CASSEGGQQSQF
.,TRBV6-4,TRBJ1-2,.,TGTGCCAGCAGCCCCGGGGGGCTTGGCTATGGCTACACCTTC,CASSPGGLGYGYTF
.,TRBV27,TRBJ2-1,.,TGTGCCAGCAGCCCACCTAGCGCTGAGCAGTTCTTC,CASSPPSAEQFF
.,TRBV30,TRBJ1-3,.,TGTGCCTGGAGTCCAGGGCTTTCTGGAAACACCATATATTTT,CAWSPGLSGNTIYF
TRBD1,TRBV6-5,TRBJ1-2,.,TGTGCCAGCAGGACGTGGGGACAGGGGCTCGATGGCTACACCTTC,CASRTWGQGLDGYTF
TRBD2,TRBV9,TRBJ2-1,.,TGTGCCAGCAGCGCCCTAGCGGGGGGCACCTACAATGAGCAGTTCTTC,CASSALAGGTYNEQFF
TRBD1,TRBV4-1,TRBJ1-2,.,TGCGCCAGCAGCCACGCCCCCGGGACAGGCTTCTATGGCTACACCTTC,CASSHAPGTGFYGYTF
.,TRBV9,TRBJ1-6,.,TGTGCCAGCAGCGCCCCGGGTAATTCACCCCTCCACTTT,CASSAPGNSPLHF
TRBD1,TRBV30,TRBJ2-7,once,TGTGCCTGGAGCCGGGACAGGGGGTTGCACGAGCAGTACTTC,CAWSRDRGLHEQYF
TRBD2,TRBV6-1,TRBJ2-2,.,TGTGCCAGCAGTGACTGGACTAGAGGGAACACCGGGGAGCTGTTTTTT,CASSDWTRGNTGELFF
.,TRBV9,TRBJ2-2,.,TGTGCCAGCAGCCAAAATACCGGGGAGCTGTTTTTT,CASSQNTGELFF
TRBD1,TRBV12-3/TRBV12-4,TRBJ1-2,.,TGTGCCAGCAGCGGGACAGGGGGTAAAGGCTACACCTTC,CASSGTGGKGYTF
.,TRBV3-1/TRBV3-2,TRBJ2-2,.,TGTGCCAGCAGCCCCCGGGGCACCGGGGAGCTGTTTTTT,CASSPRGTGELFF
TRBD2,TRBV7-6,TRBJ2-3,.,TGTGCCAGCAGCTTATCTAGCGGAGGCACAGATACGCAGTATTTT,CASSLSSGGTDTQYF
.,TRBV29-1,TRBJ1-5,.,TGCAGCGTTGCTCAGGGGAATAGCAATCAGCCCCAGCATTTT,CSVAQGNSNQPQHF
TRBD1,TRBV7-6,TRBJ2-7,.,TGTGCCAGCAGCTATAGACAGGGATCCTCCTACGAGCAGTACTTC,CASSYRQGSSYEQYF
.,TRBV10-2,TRBJ1-1,.,TGCGCCAGCAGTGCCTACAGGGTAGGGACTGAAGCTTTCTTT,CASSAYRVGTEAFF
.,TRBV4-1,TRBJ1-2,.,TGCGCCAGCAGCCAGTCATTGAGCTATGGCTACACCTTC,CASSQSLSYGYTF
TRBD1,TRBV7-9,TRBJ1-3,.,TGTGCCAGCAGCTTAGCGAGTGGGACAGGGCGGAACACCATATATTTT,CASSLASGTGRNTIYF
TRBD1,TRBV3-1/TRBV3-2,TRBJ2-7,.,TGTGCCAGCAGCCCAGGGACAGGAATTTCGTACGAGCAGTACTTC,CASSPGTGISYEQYF
TRBD1,TRBV7-7,TRBJ2-3,.,TGTGCCAGCAGCGTGGGACAGGGGAGCACAGATACGCAGTATTTT,CASSVGQGSTDTQYF
TRBD1,TRBV19,TRBJ1-2,.,TGTGCCAGTAGTATAGGACAGGGACGTGGCTACACCTTC,CASSIGQGRGYTF
TRBD1,TRBV3-1/TRBV3-2,TRBJ1-1,.,TGTGCCAGCAGCCTCGGTGACAGGGACACTGAAGCTTTCTTT,CASSLGDRDTEAFF
TRBD1,TRBV30,TRBJ1-6,.,TGTGCCTGGAGTGTCGGGACAGGGGTTAATTCACCCCTCCACTTT,CAWSVGTGVNSPLHF
.,TRBV29-1,TRBJ1-2,.,TGCAGCGTTGAACTTGGGGGCGGCTACACCTTC,CSVELGGGYTF
.,TRBV3-1/TRBV3-2,TRBJ1-1,.,TGTGCCAGCAGCCACGGGGAGGGGAACACTGAAGCTTTCTTT,CASSHGEGNTEAFF
TRBD2,TRBV5-4,TRBJ2-4,few,TGTGCCAGCAGCGCGACTAGCGGGGGGGCCGGGGCCAAAAACATTCAGTACTTC,CASSATSGGAGAKNIQYF